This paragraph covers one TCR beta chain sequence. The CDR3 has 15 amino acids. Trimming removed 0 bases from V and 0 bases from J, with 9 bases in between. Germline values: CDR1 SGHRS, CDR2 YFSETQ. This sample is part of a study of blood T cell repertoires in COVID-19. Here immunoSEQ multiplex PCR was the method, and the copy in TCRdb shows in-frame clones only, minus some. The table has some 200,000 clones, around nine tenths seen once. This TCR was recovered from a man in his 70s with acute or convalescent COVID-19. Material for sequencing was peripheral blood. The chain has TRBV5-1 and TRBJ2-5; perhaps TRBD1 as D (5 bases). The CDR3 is CASSLGQGHQETQYF. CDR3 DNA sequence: TGCGCCAGCAGCTTGGGGCAGGGCCACCAAGAGACCCAGTACTTC.